This TCR beta chain appears in the sequencing data of a study of regulatory T cells in long-lasting Graves disease. Findings of the study overall: Among the persistent patients, thousands of public clonotypes were shared, more than the roughly 900 shared among new patients. Accuracy may have been reduced by the small sample size.

Construction of TCR beta libraries relied on iRepertoire HTBI primers and on Arm-PCR targeting CDR3 regions. One entry per CDR3 protein, called by TCRdb with MiXCR from the multiplex PCR reads. The profile shows 400,000 to 550,000 distinct CDR3 sequences, roughly 15% of them singletons. Unmatched junction bases numbered 8, after V lost 2 bases and J lost 8 bases. The CDR3 spans 15 residues. From germline, CDR1 is WNHNN and CDR2 SYGVQD (reference sequence). Time point in this sample: newly diagnosed GD, antithyroid drugs for less than 3 months. PBMC-derived RNA was used for the TCR library. In this sample, this clonotype turned up many times. Its specificity is not known. This sample was shared with a second study, whose subject was T cells in Graves' hyperthyroidism and ophthalmopathy. That investigation notes: With a duration under 2 months, the hyperthyroidism was newly diagnosed in patients aged 18 to 65. The HTBI primer set was used in a first-round RT-PCR of the TCR CDR3.

The material was peripheral blood mononuclear cells (PBMCs), obtained at new diagnosis, from a patient treated with antithyroid drugs. This clonotype was obtained from a woman under 30 with Graves disease. This rearrangement joins TRBV10-1 to TRBJ2-1; 8 bases align to TRBD2. The CDR3 reads CASSETGGEVDEQFF. CDR3 nucleotide sequence: TGCGCCAGCAGTGAGACGGGAGGGGAGGTAGATGAGCAGTTCTTC.